This is a list of T cell receptor beta chains from one sample in a study of neurological immune-mediated disorders. TCRdb ran MiXCR on the 5' RACE reads and lists one entry per CDR3 protein. The profile shows about 35,000 distinct CDR3 sequences, 3.5% to 4% of them singletons. Sequenced: PBMCs. These TCRs come from a man aged 25-40 years with multiple sclerosis. The CDR3 runs from the conserved cysteine through the conserved F or W. The D gene is left open where the match is weak. Some rows mark clone size as missing; the rest say once, few, many or name a class of expanded clone.

TRBV6-1	TRBJ2-7	many	TRBD1	CASSEGQFYEQYF	TGTGCCAGCAGTGAGGGACAGTTCTACGAGCAGTACTTC
TRBV6-6	TRBJ1-1	many	-	CASSYGDTEAFF	TGTGCCAGCAGTTACGGGGACACTGAAGCTTTCTTT
TRBV11-3	TRBJ2-2	many	-	CASSSRGGTGELFF	TGTGCCAGCAGCTCCCGGGGTGGCACCGGGGAGCTGTTTTTT
TRBV18	TRBJ1-2	many	-	CASSLQAYGYTF	TGTGCCAGCTCACTCCAGGCCTATGGCTACACCTTC
TRBV12-3/TRBV12-4	TRBJ1-1	-	-	CASSLRGTRGTEAFF	TGTGCCAGCAGTTTACGGGGGACGAGGGGCACTGAAGCTTTCTTT
TRBV11-2	TRBJ1-1	many	-	CASSLEIGTPLRVF	TGTGCCAGCAGCTTAGAGATAGGAACACCGCTGAGGGTTTTT
TRBV20-1	TRBJ1-5	-	TRBD1	CSAEDRGPNQPQHF	TGCAGTGCTGAGGACAGGGGCCCCAATCAGCCCCAGCATTTT
TRBV10-3	TRBJ1-3	few	-	CAISEQLVSGNTIYF	TGTGCCATCAGTGAACAGCTAGTCTCTGGAAACACCATATATTTT
TRBV5-1	TRBJ1-2	many	-	CASNYGVSGDGYTF	TGCGCCAGCAACTACGGCGTGTCAGGGGATGGCTACACCTTC
TRBV7-2	TRBJ2-2	few	-	CASSLASPGELFF	TGTGCCAGCAGCTTAGCAAGTCCGGGGGAGCTGTTTTTT
TRBV24-1	TRBJ2-3	many	TRBD1	CATSDPRTGARTDTQYF	TGTGCCACCAGTGATCCTCGGACAGGTGCGCGCACAGATACGCAGTATTTT
TRBV7-6	TRBJ2-1	many	-	CASSFGFEQFF	TGTGCCAGCAGCTTCGGCTTTGAGCAGTTCTTC
TRBV27	TRBJ1-5	many	-	CASSYGGNQPQHF	TGTGCCAGCAGCTATGGGGGGAATCAGCCCCAGCATTTT
TRBV20-1	TRBJ2-3	-	-	CSATGPFPSGGTDTQYF	TGCAGTGCGACGGGACCCTTCCCATCCGGTGGCACAGATACGCAGTATTTT
TRBV5-1	TRBJ2-1	many	-	CASSTKDSYNEQFF	TGCGCCAGCAGCACTAAGGACAGCTACAATGAGCAGTTCTTC
TRBV7-8	TRBJ2-1	many	TRBD1	CASSSPKQGLSGDNEQFF	TGTGCCAGCAGCTCACCCAAACAGGGGCTCTCAGGGGACAATGAGCAGTTCTTC
TRBV7-2	TRBJ1-2	few	TRBD1	CASSPPGTGLGYTF	TGTGCCAGCAGCCCACCCGGGACAGGGCTTGGCTACACCTTC
TRBV6-4	TRBJ2-1	many	-	CASSTDSDYNEQFF	TGTGCCAGCAGTACGGATTCTGACTACAATGAGCAGTTCTTC
TRBV5-6	TRBJ1-1	many	-	CASSSGRVALNTEAFF	TGTGCCAGCAGCTCTGGCAGGGTGGCTTTGAACACTGAAGCTTTCTTT
TRBV10-3	TRBJ2-6	many	TRBD2	CASSGLAGGSGANVLTF	TGTGCCTCCTCGGGACTAGCGGGGGGATCTGGGGCCAACGTCCTGACTTTC
TRBV5-1	TRBJ2-7	many	-	CASSLVLGSFYEQYF	TGCGCCAGCAGCTTGGTACTAGGGTCGTTTTACGAGCAGTACTTC
TRBV6-6	TRBJ2-5	few	-	CASSMTGQETQYF	TGTGCCAGCTCTATGACCGGGCAAGAGACCCAGTACTTC
TRBV5-6	TRBJ1-5	many	TRBD1	CASSLRDRGQHF	TGTGCCAGCAGCCTAAGGGACAGGGGCCAGCATTTT
TRBV7-2	TRBJ1-1	many	-	CASSLIQGLSDTEAFF	TGTGCCAGCAGCCTGATCCAGGGATTGAGTGACACTGAAGCTTTCTTT
TRBV12-3/TRBV12-4	TRBJ2-2	few	-	CASRAVGEWSGELFF	TGTGCCAGCAGAGCCGTGGGGGAGTGGTCCGGGGAGCTGTTTTTT
TRBV14	TRBJ2-3	-	TRBD1	CASSPHRGDTQYF	TGTGCCAGCAGCCCACACAGGGGAGATACGCAGTATTTT
TRBV19	TRBJ2-7	-	-	CASSIGLTYEQYF	TGTGCCAGTAGTATAGGGCTGACCTACGAGCAGTACTTC
TRBV20-1	TRBJ1-4	many	-	CSAQTELNEKLFF	TGCAGTGCCCAGACAGAACTCAATGAAAAACTGTTTTTT
TRBV4-1	TRBJ1-6	few	-	CASSRVSSYNSPLNF	TGCGCCAGCTCCCGGGTTAGCTCCTATAATTCACCCCTCAACTTT
TRBV14	TRBJ1-2	many	TRBD1	CASSLGQGVGYTF	TGTGCCAGCAGCCTGGGACAGGGGGTTGGCTACACCTTC
TRBV20-1	TRBJ1-1	many	TRBD1	CSARDPGQGDTEAFF	TGCAGTGCTAGAGATCCTGGACAGGGTGACACTGAAGCTTTCTTT
TRBV19	TRBJ2-5	many	TRBD1	CASRKQGISETQYF	TGTGCCAGTCGCAAACAGGGGATCAGCGAGACCCAGTACTTC
TRBV5-8	TRBJ2-3	many	-	CASSLVAPDTQYF	TGTGCCAGCAGCTTGGTGGCCCCAGATACGCAGTATTTT
TRBV6-5	TRBJ2-7	many	-	CASAQGYEQYF	TGTGCCAGCGCTCAGGGCTACGAGCAGTACTTC
TRBV6-5	TRBJ1-5	many	TRBD1	CASRTGDNRNQPQHF	TGTGCCAGCAGGACAGGGGATAACCGCAATCAGCCCCAGCATTTT
TRBV7-6	TRBJ1-1	medium-sized	TRBD1	CASSLAFGGQGETEAFF	TGTGCCAGCAGCTTAGCGTTTGGAGGACAGGGGGAAACTGAAGCTTTCTTT
TRBV10-1	TRBJ2-2	many	-	CASRRGNTGELFF	TGCGCCAGCCGGCGGGGGAACACCGGGGAGCTGTTTTTT
TRBV6-6	TRBJ2-7	many	TRBD1	CASSLGTGGPDEQYF	TGTGCCAGCAGTCTGGGGACAGGGGGCCCCGACGAGCAGTACTTC
TRBV6-4	TRBJ1-6	many	-	CASSPGALSPLHF	TGTGCCAGCAGTCCGGGGGCCTTGTCACCCCTCCACTTT
TRBV27	TRBJ1-5	few	-	CASSWGGRAQPQHF	TGTGCCAGCAGTTGGGGCGGCAGGGCTCAGCCCCAGCATTTT
TRBV2	TRBJ1-5	few	-	CASSDTGVDQPQHF	TGTGCCAGCAGTGATACCGGGGTCGATCAGCCCCAGCATTTT
TRBV20-1	TRBJ1-3	many	-	CSARQAVSGNTIYF	TGCAGTGCTAGGCAGGCGGTCTCTGGAAACACCATATATTTT
TRBV7-9	TRBJ2-7	many	-	CASSSTDPYEQYF	TGTGCCAGCAGCTCCACGGATCCCTACGAGCAGTACTTC
TRBV10-3	TRBJ1-1	many	-	CAICEFADTEAFF	TGTGCCATCTGCGAGTTTGCGGACACTGAAGCTTTCTTT
TRBV2	TRBJ2-4	many	-	CASTLNAGANIQYF	TGTGCCAGCACCTTAAACGCAGGGGCGAACATTCAGTACTTC
TRBV5-1	TRBJ1-6	medium-sized	-	CASSLDRLRSPLHF	TGCGCCAGCAGCTTGGACCGACTCCGATCACCCCTCCACTTT
TRBV6-1	TRBJ2-5	many	-	CASSEDVRETQYF	TGTGCCAGCAGTGAGGATGTTCGAGAGACCCAGTACTTC
TRBV5-6	TRBJ2-5	-	TRBD2	CASSRNPGTSGGETQYF	TGTGCCAGCAGCCGGAACCCCGGGACTAGCGGGGGAGAGACCCAGTACTTC
TRBV6-6	TRBJ2-7	many	-	CASRISFGSSYEQYF	TGTGCCAGCAGAATCTCATTTGGGAGCTCCTACGAGCAGTACTTC
TRBV7-8	TRBJ2-7	-	-	CASSLIWTAFPDSYEQYF	TGTGCCAGCAGCTTAATATGGACTGCATTCCCCGACTCCTACGAGCAGTACTTC
TRBV20-1	TRBJ1-1	many	-	CSARGAGKISEAFF	TGCAGTGCTAGGGGTGCAGGGAAAATCTCTGAAGCTTTCTTT